The entry below gives a single T cell receptor beta chain sequence along with its context. There is no known antigen for this receptor. Within one base of it there is no much larger clone, and no base qualities were kept. The sample belongs to a study of T cell responses to AZD1222 COVID-19 vaccine (dated by TCRdb to about 2021). A note on the overall study: TCR sequencing was performed for roughly 250 trial participants, of whom about 210 were given two doses of AZD1222 and some 26 were given two doses of MenACWY control vaccine. Trial participants were enrolled into age subgroups of 18-55, 56-69 and 70-plus years, which contained about 150, 28 and 57 TCR-sequenced participants, respectively. Beyond this particular receptor, the publication reports: In the small 56-69-year group, the increase in depth fell short of significance, most likely because of low power. Conclusions about previously exposed vaccinees are limited because only six or seven AZD1222 recipients were SARS-CoV-2 seropositive at baseline. Participants were mostly white British, with more females than males. The authors suggested clonal diversity may have been underestimated. Reportedly, close to half of the unique spike-specific TCRs recognized epitopes lying outside the regions that are mutated in the B.1.351 and B.1.1.7 variants. Because no day 14 peak-response samples were available, the repertoires could be characterized only after the peak T cell response. After two AZD1222 doses, both the breadth and the depth of spike-specific TCRs were significantly higher than at day 0 and than in MenACWY recipients. The whole spike protein was spanned by vaccine-associated CD4 TCRs, and dominant responses were seen in regions 160-218 and 743-854.

The V end gives up 3 bases and the J end 4 bases, leaving 11 bases in the junction not matched to a gene. Per the germline V gene, MNHEY is the CDR1 and SVGEGT is the CDR2. The CDR3 contains 17 residues, cysteine and phenylalanine counted. Only the CDR3 DNA stays, 51 bases, in frame from base 1. The time point label on this specimen signifies: about 28 days (+/-7) after the second vaccine dose. Because spike-specific TCR depth and breadth did not differ between the two schedules, AZD1222 recipients who got a second dose at roughly 4 weeks were pooled with those who got a second dose at roughly 12 weeks. Samples from vaccinated people were obtained from the UK trials COV001 and COV002, which included a single-blind randomized controlled phase 2/3 trial of AZD1222 (ChAdOx1 nCoV-19) in healthy adults. Trial participant PBMC samples were collected at day 0 and day 28 after the second dose for TCRbeta chain sequencing.

The CDR3 regions of human TCRbeta chains were analyzed by immunosequencing. For the original study's pipeline: TCRs in the repertoires were matched against a reference library of SARS-CoV-2-specific TCRs that had been generated with the MIRA antigen-specificity platform. Breadth meant the fraction of unique TCRs that were SARS-CoV-2-associated, whereas depth meant the fraction of total T cells that were SARS-CoV-2-associated. Using the MIRA data, every spike-specific TCR was mapped to the spike region that the TCR reacted to and assigned to either a CD4 or a CD8 class. Log10-transformed breadth and depth values were compared by one-way ANOVA with Sidak's multiple comparisons tests. TCRdb took this table from immuneACCESS and kept in-frame rearrangements with V and J called. Such tables lack part of the clones; where checked against another copy, unresolved V genes explain under half of the gap, and the rest is unexplained. V, J and clone size derive from that table, while D and trimming were established from the DNA sequence. The sample table shows tens of thousands of clones, and around nine tenths are seen once. About 7% of the sample goes to the ten largest clones.

The source of this sequence is an adult who received the AZD1222 COVID-19 vaccine. The sequencing used peripheral blood, collected 28 days after the second AZD1222 dose. This receptor chain uses TRBV6-2 or TRBV6-3 and TRBJ2-7, with TRBD2 identical over 11 junction bases. CDR3 sequence: CASSYPSAGLAEYEQYF. The nucleotides read TGTGCCAGCAGTTATCCATCAGCGGGACTAGCGGAGTACGAGCAGTACTTC.